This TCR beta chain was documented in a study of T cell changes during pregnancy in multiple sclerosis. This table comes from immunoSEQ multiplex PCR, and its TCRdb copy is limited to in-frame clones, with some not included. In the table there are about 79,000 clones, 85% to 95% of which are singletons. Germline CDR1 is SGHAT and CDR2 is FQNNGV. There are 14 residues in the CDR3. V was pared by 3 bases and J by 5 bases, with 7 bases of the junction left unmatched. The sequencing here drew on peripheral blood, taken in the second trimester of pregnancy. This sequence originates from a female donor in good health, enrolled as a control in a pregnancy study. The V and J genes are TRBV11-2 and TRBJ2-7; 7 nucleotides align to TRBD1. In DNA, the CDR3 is TGTGCCAGCAGCTTCAGGCGGACAGGACACGAGCAGTACTTC. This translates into CASSFRRTGHEQYF. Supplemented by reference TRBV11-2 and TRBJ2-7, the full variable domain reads EAGVAQSPRYKIIEKRQSVAFWCNPISGHATLYWYQQILGQGPKLLIQFQNNGVVDDSQLPKDRFSAERLKGVDSTLKIQPAKLEDSAVYLCASSFRRTGHEQYFGPGTRLTVT.